Listed below are T cell receptor beta chains from one sample, sequenced in a study of blood T cell repertoires in COVID-19. This table comes from immunoSEQ multiplex PCR, and its TCRdb copy is limited to in-frame clones, with some not included. The sample contains 350,000 to 550,000 clones, around 89% of which appear only once. Material: peripheral blood. These receptors were obtained from a woman aged 25 to 39 with acute or convalescent COVID-19. Both conserved end residues are part of each CDR3. D genes are given only for firm matches. Clone size is stated in some rows and not others, as once, few, many or a class when expanded.

J gene	V gene	D gene	clone size	CDR3 DNA	CDR3 protein
TRBJ2-1	TRBV7-3	-	-	TGTGCCAGCAGCTTTGACAGCACCAATGAGCAGTTCTTC	CASSFDSTNEQFF
TRBJ1-3	TRBV9	-	-	TGTGCCAGCAGCGTAGCGGGTAACTCTGGAAACACCATATATTTT	CASSVAGNSGNTIYF
TRBJ1-5	TRBV4-1	TRBD1	-	TGCGCCAGCAGCCACCGACAGGGGTTGGATCAGCCCCAGCATTTT	CASSHRQGLDQPQHF
TRBJ2-7	TRBV23-1	TRBD1	-	TGCGCCAGCGGTACGGGACAGGGGGTCAACGAGCAGTACTTC	CASGTGQGVNEQYF
TRBJ2-3	TRBV7-8	TRBD1	-	TGTGCCAGCAGCTTAGCGTACGGACAGGGCACAGATACGCAGTATTTT	CASSLAYGQGTDTQYF
TRBJ1-5	TRBV14	TRBD1	-	TGTGCCAGCAGCGAAAAACAGGGGGCGAGTCAGCCCCAGCATTTT	CASSEKQGASQPQHF
TRBJ2-7	TRBV5-1	-	-	TGCGCCAGCAGCGCTGGGGGGGCAACCTACGAGCAGTACTTC	CASSAGGATYEQYF
TRBJ2-7	TRBV6-5	TRBD2	-	TGTGCCAGCAGAATCATACTAGCGGGGGGCTACGAGCAGTACTTC	CASRIILAGGYEQYF
TRBJ2-5	TRBV5-4	-	-	TGTGCCAGCGGCCCGAATTCCAGGGTGGGTGAGACCCAGTACTTC	CASGPNSRVGETQYF
TRBJ2-3	TRBV7-7	TRBD2	-	TGTGCCAGCAGCCCCCTGGCGGGGGGGGGTCCAGATACGCAGTATTTT	CASSPLAGGGPDTQYF
TRBJ1-4	TRBV10-3	-	-	TGTGCCATCAGTGTCTCGACTGGAACTAATGAAAAACTGTTTTTT	CAISVSTGTNEKLFF
TRBJ1-3	TRBV5-6	-	once	TGTGCCAGCAGCCTCCGGACTAACTCTGGAAACACCATATATTTT	CASSLRTNSGNTIYF
TRBJ1-1	TRBV7-9	-	-	TGTGCCAGCAGCCCCGAAGGCGGATTTGAAGCTTTCTTT	CASSPEGGFEAFF
TRBJ1-1	TRBV2	-	-	TGTGCCAGCATATACAGGGAAAGGACTGAAGCTTTCTTT	CASIYRERTEAFF
TRBJ1-1	TRBV3-1/TRBV3-2	TRBD1	-	TGTGCCAGCAGCCCAAACTCCGGGACAGGCGCTGAAGCTTTCTTT	CASSPNSGTGAEAFF
TRBJ1-3	TRBV19	TRBD1	-	TGTGCCAGTAGTCTACAGGGGAACTCTGGAAACACCATATATTTT	CASSLQGNSGNTIYF
TRBJ2-1	TRBV4-1	TRBD2	-	TGCGCCAGCAGAAGAGGACTAGCGGGACCACTTTACAATGAGCAGTTCTTC	CASRRGLAGPLYNEQFF
TRBJ1-1	TRBV28	TRBD1	-	TGTGCCAGCAAGTACAGGGGATGGCGACCCGGAGGTGGGCCGAACACTGAAGCTTTCTTT	CASKYRGWRPGGGPNTEAFF
TRBJ2-7	TRBV4-1	TRBD1	-	TGCGCCAGCAGCCAAGGTCAGGGGGCCTACGAGCAGTACTTC	CASSQGQGAYEQYF
TRBJ1-2	TRBV5-4	TRBD1	-	TGTGCCAGCAGCTTGCAAAAAGGGGGACAGGGGAACAGTGGCTACACCTTC	CASSLQKGGQGNSGYTF
TRBJ1-3	TRBV6-5	TRBD1	-	TGTGCCAGCAGCCTAACAGGGGGCTCTGGAAACACCATATATTTT	CASSLTGGSGNTIYF
TRBJ1-4	TRBV25-1	-	-	TGTGCCAGCATCGGGTCCCGCGGAGGCGAAAAACTGTTTTTT	CASIGSRGGEKLFF
TRBJ2-7	TRBV7-2	TRBD1	-	TGTGCCAGCAGCTTCGACGGGACAGGAGGATACGAGCAGTACTTC	CASSFDGTGGYEQYF
TRBJ2-1	TRBV2	-	-	TGTGCCAGCAGTCCCGTCGGACTTACCTACAATGAGCAGTTCTTC	CASSPVGLTYNEQFF
TRBJ1-1	TRBV30	-	-	TGTGCCTGGGTCGGACAGAACACTGAAGCTTTCTTT	CAWVGQNTEAFF
TRBJ1-3	TRBV5-1	-	-	TGCGCCAGCAGCTTGGACAGGGTGTCTGGAAACACCATATATTTT	CASSLDRVSGNTIYF
TRBJ2-1	TRBV6-2/TRBV6-3	TRBD2	-	TGTGCCAGCAGTTACTTCCTAGCGGGGGACAATGAGCAGTTCTTC	CASSYFLAGDNEQFF
TRBJ2-3	TRBV5-5	-	-	TGTGCCAGCAGCTTGTTCGGGTCCGCAGATACGCAGTATTTT	CASSLFGSADTQYF
TRBJ2-3	TRBV11-2	-	-	TGTGCCAGCAGCATCACAGGGAGGGGTACAGATACGCAGTATTTT	CASSITGRGTDTQYF
TRBJ2-7	TRBV11-2	-	-	TGTGCCAGCAGCTTAGATCGCTATCGCGAGCAGTACTTC	CASSLDRYREQYF
TRBJ2-2	TRBV29-1	TRBD1	-	TGCAGCGGGACAGGGGTCACCGGGGAGCTGTTTTTT	CSGTGVTGELFF
TRBJ2-2	TRBV29-1	TRBD1	-	TGCAGCGTTGGTTCACCGGGGACAGGGAACACCGGGGAGCTGTTTTTT	CSVGSPGTGNTGELFF